This T cell receptor (beta chain) was identified during a study of blood T cell repertoires in COVID-19. Sequencing used immunoSEQ multiplex PCR; TCRdb keeps in-frame clones, though not all of them. The data contain hundreds of thousands of clones, 89% of them seen just once; the ten biggest clones take up around 3%. The specimen was peripheral blood. The source of this sequence is a woman aged 25-40 years with COVID-19, enrolled during active disease.

CDR3 region: CSASRLAGTDTQYF. The CDR3 region has the DNA TGCAGTGCTAGTCGACTAGCGGGCACAGATACGCAGTATTTT. The chain uses TRBV20-1 and TRBJ2-3, with TRBD2 identical over 9 bases. CDR1 and CDR2 from the germline V gene are DFQATT and SNEGSKA (reference sequence). This CDR3 region has 14 residues. With V trimmed by 3 bases and J by 1 base, 2 bases remained unmatched.